This entry lists 27 T cell receptor beta chains sequenced from one sample in a study of OX40 agonist ivuxolimab in advanced cancers. Some clones are missing from TCRdb's copy, which holds only in-frame ones; the method was immunoSEQ multiplex PCR. The sample holds about 33,000 clones; more than 80% are singletons and the top ten take approximately 12%. The sample was CD4+ or CD8+ T cells sorted from blood, taken in a trial of the OX40 agonist ivuxolimab. These receptors came from an adult with an advanced solid tumor such as melanoma, head and neck, liver or kidney cancer.

The chain links TRBV28 to TRBJ2-5, with 13 bases identical to TRBD2. Germline values: CDR1 MDHEN, CDR2 SYDVKM. This CDR3 has 21 residues. Trimming at V came to 2 bases and at J to 5 bases, leaving 20 bases not matched to a gene. The CDR3 sequence is CASSLIFGTRPGLAGPETQYF. CDR3 nucleotides: TGTGCCAGCAGTTTAATTTTCGGGACAAGACCGGGACTAGCGGGACCTGAGACCCAGTACTTC. The full variable domain, with the rest looked up from reference TRBV28 and TRBJ2-5, is DVKVTQSSRYLVKRTGEKVFLECVQDMDHENMFWYRQDPGLGLRLIYFSYDVKMKEKGDIPEGYSVSREKKERFSLILESASTNQTSMYLCASSLIFGTRPGLAGPETQYFGPGTRLLVL.

By share of the sample, this clone is medium-sized. The rearrangement joins TRBV6-4 to TRBJ2-2; D might be TRBD2 (6 bases). The CDR3 loop spans 13 amino acids. V was clipped by 5 bases and J by 4 bases, with 8 bases between them. Germline CDR1 and CDR2: MRHNA and SNTAGT. The CDR3 bases are TGTGCCAGCAGTCCTAGCGCCACCGGGGAGCTGTTTTTT. Its protein is CASSPSATGELFF.

J is TRBJ2-7 and V is TRBV7-2; D remains ambiguous. CDR3 length: 13 amino acids. Germline CDR1 SGHTA, CDR2 FQGNSA. Trimming took off 2 bases at V and 3 bases at J, with 8 bases between the two ends. The CDR3 DNA reads TGTGCCAGCAGCTTATTTTCGAGCTACGAGCAGTACTTC. Translating gives CASSLFSSYEQYF.

The chain joins TRBV7-9 to TRBJ1-4; 10 bases are shared with TRBD1. Trimming took 5 bases from V and 7 from J; bases not matched to a gene: 10. The germline gives CDR1 SEHNR, CDR2 FQNEAQ (reference sequence). This CDR3 is built from 16 residues. Here the CDR3 DNA reads TGTGCCAGCAGCGAGCCGGGACAGGGGTTTTTTGAAAAACTGTTTTTT. This encodes CASSEPGQGFFEKLFF.

This clone showed up just a few times. This rearrangement joins TRBV7-6 to TRBJ1-5, with 9 bases that match TRBD1. Germline loops: CDR1 SGHVS, CDR2 FNYEAQ. V gave up 8 bases and J gave up 4 bases; unmatched junction bases: 3. This CDR3 region has 13 residues. This chain's CDR3 is CASGTGFNQPQHF. Written as DNA, the CDR3 is TGTGCCAGCGGGACAGGGTTTAATCAGCCCCAGCATTTT. The variable domain in full, with the rest retrieved from reference TRBV7-6 and TRBJ1-5, is GAGVSQSPRYKVTKRGQDVALRCDPISGHVSLYWYRQALGQGPEFLTYFNYEAQQDKSGLPNDRFSAERPEGSISTLTIQRTEQRDSAMYRCASGTGFNQPQHFGDGTRLSIL.

This sequence joins TRBV4-1 and TRBJ2-7, with 8 bases aligning to TRBD1. This CDR3 comprises 14 residues. The germline V gene has CDR1 MGHRA and CDR2 YSYEKL. V dropped 0 bases and J dropped 3; count of bases not matched to a gene: 1. The CDR3 loop reads CASSQEGQDYEQYF. The CDR3 nucleotides read TGCGCCAGCAGCCAAGAGGGACAGGACTACGAGCAGTACTTC.

The CDR3 DNA sequence: TGTGCCAGCAGCTTAACAGGGACGAACACTGAAGCTTTCTTT. It codes for CASSLTGTNTEAFF. V usage is TRBV5-6 and J usage is TRBJ1-1; TRBD1 might be the D (6 bases). Germline V gives CDR1 SGHDT, CDR2 YYEEEE. V lost 2 bases to trimming and J lost 1 base, with 9 bases between them. The CDR3 extends over 14 amino acids.

The chain is built from TRBV7-9 and TRBJ2-1, with D possibly being TRBD1 (6 bases). V gave up 2 bases and J gave up 3 bases, with 11 bases separating them. The CDR3 consists of 15 residues. CDR1 and CDR2 from the germline V gene are SEHNR and FQNEAQ (reference sequence). The CDR3 DNA reads TGTGCCAGCAGCTTACGCAGGGGAGTCTACAATGAGCAGTTCTTC. It yields the protein CASSLRRGVYNEQFF.

The chain is built from TRBV7-8 and TRBJ1-3; D remains unclear. V was clipped by 1 base and J by 0 bases, with 7 bases between them. Per the germline V gene, CDR1 is SGHVS and CDR2 is FQNEAQ. This CDR3 region has 15 residues. The chain's CDR3 is CASSLEGSSGNTIYF. The CDR3 bases are TGTGCCAGCAGCTTAGAAGGGAGCTCTGGAAACACCATATATTTT.

As regards this clone: Germline is not matched at one junction end, which may reflect a read error. This chain uses TRBV11-2 with TRBJ2-1; D not certain. CDR1 SGHAT and CDR2 FQNNGV come from the germline V gene. CDR3 length: 17 residues. The CDR3 loop is CASSLEMFRPPYYEQFF. CDR3 bases: TGTGCCAGCAGCTTAGAAATGTTTAGACCCCCCTACTATGAGCAGTTCTTC.

This clone was seen only once. This sequence joins TRBV2 and TRBJ2-4; possibly TRBD1 or TRBD2 for D (5 bases each). V gave up 6 bases and J gave up 5 bases, with 14 bases separating them. This CDR3 comprises 14 residues. Germline loops: CDR1 SNHLY, CDR2 FYNNEI. CDR3 nucleotide sequence: TGTGCCAGCAGAAAACCGGGACGCCAAAACATTCAGTACTTC. This encodes CASRKPGRQNIQYF.

A single count supports this clone. The genes are TRBV7-9 and TRBJ1-4, with 8 bases lining up with TRBD1. J lost 6 bases, V lost 2 bases, and 2 bases had no gene match. Germline assignment: CDR1 SEHNR and CDR2 FQNEAQ (reference sequence). The CDR3 is made up of 14 amino acids. CDR3: CASSLQGADEKLFF. CDR3 in DNA: TGTGCCAGCAGCTTACAGGGGGCAGATGAAAAACTGTTTTTT.

The rearrangement links TRBV28 to TRBJ2-1, with 8 nucleotides matching TRBD2. In germline, CDR1 is MDHEN, CDR2 SYDVKM. The junction had 11 bases not matched to a gene; V was cut back by 4 bases and J by 6 bases. The CDR3 totals 16 residues. CDR3 bases: TGTGCCAGCAGTTCCCCGGTAATAGCGGGGCGCAATGAGCAGTTCTTC. Amino acid sequence: CASSSPVIAGRNEQFF. Together with reference TRBV28 and TRBJ2-1, the CDR3 gives the full variable domain: DVKVTQSSRYLVKRTGEKVFLECVQDMDHENMFWYRQDPGLGLRLIYFSYDVKMKEKGDIPEGYSVSREKKERFSLILESASTNQTSMYLCASSSPVIAGRNEQFFGPGTRLTVL.

The chain joins TRBV13 to TRBJ1-2, with 8 bases matching TRBD1. Germline CDR1 is PRHDT and CDR2 is FYEKMQ (reference sequence). The CDR3 extends over 13 amino acids. Unmatched junction bases numbered 6, after V lost 5 bases and J lost 7 bases. CDR3 DNA: TGTGCCAGCAGCGTCGGACAGGGTAGTGGCTACACCTTC. Its protein product is CASSVGQGSGYTF.

The DNA for the CDR3 is TGTGCCAGCAGCGTAGGAGGGAGGGACAATGAGCAGTTCTTC. Amino acids: CASSVGGRDNEQFF. The V call is TRBV9, the J call TRBJ2-1; 7 nucleotides agree with TRBD2. This CDR3 is 14 amino acids long. Germline V CDR1 and CDR2: SGDLS, YYNGEE. With V trimmed by 0 bases and J by 5 bases, 2 bases remained unmatched.

The gene calls are TRBV7-3 and TRBJ2-1; D is undetermined. The V and J ends lost 1 base and 3 bases respectively, with 10 bases between them. Germline V lookup: CDR1 SGHTA, CDR2 FQGTGA. CDR3 length: 15 residues. In nucleotides, the CDR3 is TGTGCCAGCAGCTTAATGAATTCAGGCTACAATGAGCAGTTCTTC. Its translation is CASSLMNSGYNEQFF. Full variable domain (remainder filled in from reference TRBV7-3 and TRBJ2-1): GAGVSQTPSNKVTEKGKYVELRCDPISGHTALYWYRQSLGQGPEFLIYFQGTGAADDSGLPNDRFFAVRPEGSVSTLKIQRTERGDSAVYLCASSLMNSGYNEQFFGPGTRLTVL.

The rearrangement joins TRBV4-3 to TRBJ2-3; D perhaps matches TRBD1 (6 bases). The germline V gene has CDR1 LGHNA and CDR2 YSLEER. This CDR3 has 15 amino acids. Trimming shortened V by 4 bases and J by 0 bases, and 11 bases separated the two germline ends. As DNA, the CDR3 is TGCGCCAGCAGCCCGGGACACTTTAGCACAGATACGCAGTATTTT. Protein: CASSPGHFSTDTQYF.

This chain joins TRBV23-1 and TRBJ2-5, with a possible D match to TRBD1 (5 bases). TRBV23-1 is an open reading frame, and its role is uncertain. V lost 7 bases and J 5 bases, leaving 14 bases between the germline ends. The CDR3 contains 13 residues. CDR3 bases: TGCGCCAGCAACTCACAGGACCGTGAGACCCAGTACTTC. This sequence encodes CASNSQDRETQYF.

The chain recombines TRBV7-6 with TRBJ1-2; 7 bases align to TRBD1. With V trimmed by 5 bases and J by 5 bases, 5 bases remained unmatched. Germline CDR1 SGHVS, CDR2 FNYEAQ. This CDR3 contains 13 residues. The CDR3 DNA sequence: TGTGCCAGCAGCCCTGACAGGGAGTATGGCTACACCTTC. This encodes CASSPDREYGYTF.

This chain joins TRBV19 and TRBJ1-5; D possibly corresponds to TRBD1 (5 bases). CDR1 and CDR2 (germline): LNHDA, SQIVND (reference sequence). This CDR3 has 15 amino acids. With 3 bases removed from V and 2 bases from J, the gap between germline ends came to 11 bases. CDR3 bases: TGTGCCAGTAGTATGGGGGATCAGGGCAATCAGCCCCAGCATTTT. Its protein product is CASSMGDQGNQPQHF.

This clone is categorized as medium-sized. This sequence joins TRBV5-5 and TRBJ2-2; D is possibly TRBD1 (6 bases). CDR3 size: 15 residues. Trimming took 2 bases from V and 7 from J, leaving 15 bases between them. Germline CDR1 reads SGHKS; CDR2 reads YYEKEE (reference sequence). The CDR3 DNA reads TGTGCCAGCAGCTTCGAGACAGGCCAATTCGGGGAGCTGTTTTTT. It translates to CASSFETGQFGELFF.

In its sample, this clone was seen once. The chain recombines TRBV27 with TRBJ2-1; possibly TRBD2 for D (5 bases). The CDR3 is 14 amino acids. CDR1 and CDR2 from the germline V gene are MNHEY and SMNVEV (reference sequence). The V and J ends lost 1 base and 5 bases respectively, with 9 bases between them. CDR3 bases: TGTGCCAGCAGTTTATTTCGGGGTAACAATGAGCAGTTCTTC. This sequence encodes CASSLFRGNNEQFF.

The rearrangement joins TRBV7-6 to TRBJ2-3, with TRBD2 matching over 7 bases. This CDR3 has 15 residues. J lost 3 bases, V lost 7 bases, and 10 bases had no gene match. Germline CDR1 and CDR2: SGHVS and FNYEAQ. CDR3 loop: CASTQLASMTDTQYF. The CDR3 DNA follows: TGTGCCAGCACTCAACTAGCGTCAATGACAGATACGCAGTATTTT.

At least ten counts were recorded for this clone. The sample carries other DNA sequences with the same CDR3. This chain connects TRBV28 to TRBJ2-7; D tentatively reads TRBD1 or TRBD2 (6 bases each). V gave up 3 bases and J gave up 4 bases, with 16 bases separating them. Germline CDR1 MDHEN, CDR2 SYDVKM. The CDR3 is 15 amino acids. CDR3 loop: CASSLYGGESYEQYF. In DNA, the CDR3 is TGTGCCAGCAGTTTGTACGGGGGCGAGAGTTACGAGCAGTACTTC.

The chain joins TRBV2 to TRBJ2-1; 9 bases are shared with TRBD2. The germline CDR1 and CDR2 sequences are SNHLY and FYNNEI. Losses at the gene ends were 3 bases for V and 3 bases for J; bases not matched to a gene: 3. The CDR3 contains 15 residues. CDR3 in amino acids: CASSDERGVYNEQFF. CDR3 coding DNA: TGTGCCAGCAGTGATGAGCGGGGGGTCTACAATGAGCAGTTCTTC.

The chain employs TRBV7-9 and TRBJ1-2, with TRBD1 identical over 9 bases. Unmatched junction bases numbered 7, after V lost 5 bases and J lost 6 bases. The germline V gene has CDR1 SEHNR and CDR2 FQNEAQ (reference sequence). The CDR3 covers 14 residues. CDR3 sequence reads: CASSITGGWDGYTF. For the CDR3, the DNA is TGTGCCAGCAGCATTACAGGGGGCTGGGATGGCTACACCTTC.

The chain joins TRBV4-1 to TRBJ1-5; D remains unclear. CDR1 and CDR2 (germline): MGHRA, YSYEKL. V was trimmed by 4 bases and J by 0 bases, leaving 7 bases between them. The CDR3 length is 14 residues. Here the CDR3 reads CASSPQYSNQPQHF. As DNA, the CDR3 is TGCGCCAGCAGCCCCCAGTATAGCAATCAGCCCCAGCATTTT.